The source of this T cell receptor (beta chain) is a study of shared clonotypes between healthy human individuals (dated by TCRdb to the early 2020s). General notes on the study: Three men and two women, aged 18 to 49 years, made up the cohort. Per donor, three plates each were used for CD4 naive and CD4 memory, two for CD8 naive, and one for CD8 memory. Blood TCR repertoires of about five healthy adults were deeply sequenced to estimate repertoire size and the extent of clonotype sharing between individuals. Different laboratories and diverse techniques were used to prepare libraries and sequence TCR repertoires, to increase sequencing depth and limit assay-specific biases. Between about 0.85 and 9.5 billion PBMCs per donor were obtained by leukapheresis. Summary of the overall study and its limitations: Rarefaction of sorted-subset datasets indicated incomplete sequencing despite the large sequencing depth. Clonotypes shared by all four sorted-subset donors showed higher generation probabilities than non-shared clonotypes. Across a handful of donors, roughly 5.1% of naive CD4, roughly 3.5% of naive CD8, 2% to 2.5% of memory CD4, and 0.4% to 0.45% of memory CD8 clonotypes were shared. Sampling was restricted to blood, and TCR repertoires in tissues likely differ from the TCR repertoires found in blood. Pairwise subsampling indicated that sequencing depth was expected to affect the degree of clonotype sharing among donors. Naive subsets generally had larger estimated clonotype richness than memory subsets. The genetic and exposure-history diversity represented was limited by the small number of donors.

On this clone: It lacks a known antigen. There are no base qualities to consult, and no much larger clone falls within one base.

Reading from cysteine to phenylalanine, the CDR3 counts 14 amino acids. The DNA shown is the 42-base CDR3, in frame from base 1. CDR1 MNHEY and CDR2 SVGAGI are derived from the germline V gene. The germline V end is reduced by 6 bases and the J end by 1 base; junction bases left unmatched: 5. The donors were healthy, HIV-negative adults with no recently reported acute infections or vaccinations. All donors were Caucasian adults living in Nashville, Tennessee, USA. CD8 memory samples combined magnetically selected CD45RO+ cells with CCR7-negative CD45RA+ effector memory (TemRA) cells. Blood was collected by leukapheresis, and PBMCs were isolated by Ficoll-Histopaque density gradient centrifugation and then cryopreserved in liquid nitrogen vapor phase. Analytical flow cytometry was used to check the purity and quantity of every magnetically sorted T cell population. Genomic DNA was isolated from every sorted fraction and measured by UV absorbance on a Nanodrop 2000c.

Using the deep immunoSEQ assay, multiplex PCR amplified TCR CDR3 regions from genomic DNA. Extracted genomic DNA from each cell subset was distributed evenly across all wells of several immunoSEQ 96-well plates, and each plate was treated as a replicate. For sorted subsets, around 200 ng genomic DNA, equal to 25,000 to 35,000 T cell genomes, was loaded into each replicate PCR. Purified libraries were quantified with a Qubit 3.0 fluorometer, sized on a Bioanalyzer 2100, and re-quantified with the KAPA Library Quantification kit. Every immunoSEQ 96-well plate was sequenced on a dedicated single-read 150-cycle Illumina NextSeq 550 flow cell. The paper's processing steps were these. The immunoSEQ output contained only junctional sequences without quality scores, so filtering could not match that applied to full-length reads. Sequences were annotated with PyIR, a Python wrapper for IgBLAST v1.9, using IMGT germline references to assign V/J genes and CDR3. Reads were removed for weak V/J assignments (E-value above 1e-6), missing CDR3, stop codons, out-of-frame junctions, or ambiguous translated residues. V3J clonotypes were defined as sequences sharing the same inferred V gene, J gene, and CDR3 amino acid sequence. Percentage overlap between repertoires was computed as shared unique clonotypes divided by the size of the smaller repertoire. Three approaches were used to assess repertoire richness: RTK rarefaction, the Chao1 estimator, and Recon v2.1 estimates of unobserved clonotypes. OLGA was used to compute generation probabilities for all TCRbeta clonotypes that the gDNA method yielded from a handful of donors. What TCRdb holds here is the immuneACCESS table cut down to in-frame rearrangements. Part of the clones is not present; checked against another copy, under half of the missing clones reflect an unresolved V gene, and the others are unexplained. That table supplies the V and J calls and clone size; D and trimming were determined from the DNA. This sample comprises 600,000 to 750,000 clones, about 90% of them detected only once. The leading ten clones occupy 30% to 35% of the sample.

What was sequenced was memory CD8+ T cells from PBMCs. The cell subset or site label on this specimen signifies: CD45RO+ cells pooled with CCR7-negative TemRA cells. This receptor was identified in a man aged 18 to 35 in good health. Some clones in this sample may be carry-over from other donors' samples. Rearrangement joined TRBV6-5 to TRBJ2-5; the junction holds 7 bases that match TRBD1. The nucleotides are TGTGCCAGCAGGACTTACAGGGGCCAAGAGACCCAGTACTTC. This yields the protein CASRTYRGQETQYF.